These 9 T cell receptor beta chains were sequenced from one sample in a study of CD8 T cells in Susac syndrome. Random hexamers were used to reverse transcribe about 0.5 to 1 ug of RNA. TCRdb re-called the immunoSEQ multiplex PCR reads with MiXCR, one entry per CDR3 protein. The data hold a few hundred thousand distinct CDR3 sequences, with 85% observed a single time. The source material was CD8+ T cells from PBMCs. These TCRs come from a human donor with multiple sclerosis.

V and J are TRBV30 and TRBJ1-1; D is perhaps TRBD1 (6 bases). The CDR3 sequence is 13 residues long. V lost 6 bases and J lost 3, with 14 bases in between. Germline V lookup: CDR1 GTSNPN, CDR2 SVGIG (reference sequence). The CDR3 sequence: CACLRGADTEAFF. For the CDR3, the DNA is TGTGCCTGCCTGCGGGGGGCTGACACTGAAGCTTTCTTT.

V and J are TRBV5-1 and TRBJ2-5; weak D call: TRBD1 (5 bases). This CDR3 has 15 amino acids. V lost 0 bases and J 4 bases, leaving 13 bases between the germline ends. Germline V gene lookup returns CDR1 SGHRS and CDR2 YFSETQ. The chain's CDR3 is CASSLEGSPAETQYF. The CDR3, as DNA: TGCGCCAGCAGCTTGGAGGGGTCACCAGCAGAGACCCAGTACTTC.

The rearrangement joins TRBV20-1 to TRBJ2-3, with TRBD2 matching 7 bases. The V segment lost 0 bases and the J segment 6 bases; nucleotides outside the gene matches: 12. From germline, CDR1 is DFQATT and CDR2 SNEGSKA (reference sequence). CDR3 length equals 16 residues. CDR3 region: CSARDKEGLVVDTQYF. The CDR3 coding sequence is TGCAGTGCTAGAGATAAGGAAGGACTAGTTGTGGATACGCAGTATTTT.

This clonotype was seen just once. The rearrangement links TRBV4-1 to TRBJ1-5; 9 nucleotides align to TRBD1. J gave up 3 bases and V 0 bases, and 6 bases lay outside the gene matches. Germline V gene lookup returns CDR1 MGHRA and CDR2 YSYEKL. The CDR3 totals 17 residues. The CDR3 DNA reads TGCGCCAGCAGCCAAGATCTGGGACAGGGTTTCAATCAGCCCCAGCATTTT. Its translation is CASSQDLGQGFNQPQHF.

The rearrangement links TRBV27 to TRBJ2-7, with 9 positions matching TRBD1. The V gene's germline CDR1 is MNHEY and CDR2 SMNVEV (reference sequence). Trimming cost V 6 bases and J 4 bases; bases outside gene matches: 4. There are 13 residues in the CDR3. The CDR3 DNA follows: TGTGCCAGCAGACGGACAGGGGAATACGAGCAGTACTTC. Protein product: CASRRTGEYEQYF.

V usage is TRBV19 and J usage is TRBJ1-5; no reliable D call. The CDR3 length is 17 residues. Germline V gene data show CDR1 as LNHDA and CDR2 as SQIVND (reference sequence). V was pared by 7 bases and J by 5 bases, with 24 bases between. The chain's CDR3 is CASIEGGEWGWDQPQHF. The CDR3 nucleotides read TGTGCCAGTATAGAAGGCGGGGAATGGGGTTGGGATCAGCCCCAGCATTTT.

This clonotype has just a few counts. The chain is built from TRBV30 and TRBJ1-2; no clear D gene. There are 13 residues in the CDR3. With 1 base removed from V and 4 bases from J, the gap between germline ends came to 10 bases. The germline CDR1 and CDR2 sequences are GTSNPN and SVGIG (reference sequence). The CDR3 here is CAWSESMIYGYTF. Here the CDR3 DNA reads TGTGCCTGGAGTGAATCTATGATCTATGGCTACACCTTC.

The chain recombines TRBV27 with TRBJ2-7, with D perhaps assigned TRBD1 or TRBD2 (5 bases each). CDR3 size: 13 residues. CDR1 is MNHEY and CDR2 is SMNVEV in the germline V gene (reference sequence). V lost 10 bases to trimming and J lost 2 bases, with 15 bases between them. The CDR3 sequence: CATAPGATYEQYF. CDR3 DNA sequence: TGTGCCACCGCGCCCGGGGCGACCTACGAGCAGTACTTC.

V and J are TRBV15 and TRBJ2-3, with unresolved D. Per the germline V gene, CDR1 is LNHNV and CDR2 is YYDKDF (reference sequence). This CDR3 contains 16 residues. Trimming took off 0 bases at V and 1 base at J, with 11 bases between the two ends. In DNA form, the CDR3 reads TGTGCCACCAGCAGAGATCGTATGGCGGGCACAGATACGCAGTATTTT. Translating it yields CATSRDRMAGTDTQYF.